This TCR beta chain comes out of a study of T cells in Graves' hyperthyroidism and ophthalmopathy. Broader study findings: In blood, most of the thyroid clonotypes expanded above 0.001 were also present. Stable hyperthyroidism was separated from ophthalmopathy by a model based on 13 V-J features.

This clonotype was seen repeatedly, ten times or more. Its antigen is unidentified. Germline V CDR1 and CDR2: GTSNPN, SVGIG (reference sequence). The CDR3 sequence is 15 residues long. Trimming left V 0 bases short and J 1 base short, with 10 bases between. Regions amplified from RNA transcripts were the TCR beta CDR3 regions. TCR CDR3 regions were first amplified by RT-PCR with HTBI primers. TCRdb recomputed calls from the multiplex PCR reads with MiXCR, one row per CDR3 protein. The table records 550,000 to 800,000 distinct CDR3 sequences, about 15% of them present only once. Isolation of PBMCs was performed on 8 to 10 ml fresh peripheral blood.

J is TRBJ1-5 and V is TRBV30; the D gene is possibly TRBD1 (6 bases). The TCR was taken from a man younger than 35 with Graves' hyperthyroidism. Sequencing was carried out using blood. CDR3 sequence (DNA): TGTGCCTGGAGTGTAGGGACAAACAGCAATCAGCCCCAGCATTTT. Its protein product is CAWSVGTNSNQPQHF.